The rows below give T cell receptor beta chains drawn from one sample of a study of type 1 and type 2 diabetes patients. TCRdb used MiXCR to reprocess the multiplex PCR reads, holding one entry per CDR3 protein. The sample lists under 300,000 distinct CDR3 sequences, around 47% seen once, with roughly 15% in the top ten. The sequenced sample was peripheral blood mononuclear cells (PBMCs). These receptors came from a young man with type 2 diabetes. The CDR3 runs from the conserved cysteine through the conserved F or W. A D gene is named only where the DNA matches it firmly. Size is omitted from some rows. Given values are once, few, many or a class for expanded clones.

TGTGCCAGCAGGCGGGCTAGCGGGGGCGTTGAGCAGTTCTTC CASRRASGGVEQFF TRBJ2-1 TRBV12-3/TRBV12-4 once TRBD2
TGTGCCAGCAGCCTTATCAGCAATCAGCCCCAGCATTTT CASSLISNQPQHF TRBJ1-5 TRBV7-9 few NA
TGTGCCTGGAGGGTTGCGATGAACACTGAAGCTTTCTTT CAWRVAMNTEAFF TRBJ1-1 TRBV30 NA NA
TGTGCCAGCAGCCACGGACAGGGTGGCGAGACCCAGTACTTC CASSHGQGGETQYF TRBJ2-5 TRBV7-8 NA TRBD1
TGTGCCAGCAGGATAACAGGGTCTGGGGCCAACGTCCTGACTTTC CASRITGSGANVLTF TRBJ2-6 TRBV2 many NA
TGTGCCAGCAGTGAATGGGACACTGAAGCTTTCTTT CASSEWDTEAFF TRBJ1-1 TRBV2 NA NA
TGTGCCAGCAGTTTTAGGACAGGGGGCTGGAACTCACCCCTCCACTTT CASSFRTGGWNSPLHF TRBJ1-6 TRBV27 NA TRBD1
TGTGCCAGCAGCTGGGGGGCGCGTGGCACCGGGGAGCTGTTTTTT CASSWGARGTGELFF TRBJ2-2 TRBV7-3 NA NA
TGTGCCAGCAGTTTGCGGGGGGTTTACAATGAGCAGTTCTTC CASSLRGVYNEQFF TRBJ2-1 TRBV7-3 few TRBD2
TGTGCCAGCAGTTACTCATGGGACGGAGTCACAGATACGCAGTATTTT CASSYSWDGVTDTQYF TRBJ2-3 TRBV6-6 few NA
TGTGCCAGTAGTATAGTCGGGTTATCCGGGGAGCTGTTTTTT CASSIVGLSGELFF TRBJ2-2 TRBV9 NA NA
TGTGCCAGCAGCTCGCTTCAGGGCCTCAACGAGCAGTACTTC CASSSLQGLNEQYF TRBJ2-7 TRBV7-2 NA NA
TGTGCCAGCAGTTTAACGTCGGCATATGGGGCCAACGTCCTGACTTTC CASSLTSAYGANVLTF TRBJ2-6 TRBV27 NA NA
TGTGCCAGCAGCTCGTTACTAGACAATGAGCAGTTCTTC CASSSLLDNEQFF TRBJ2-1 TRBV7-8 NA NA
TGTGCCAGTAGTACCACCGGTATTGGAAACACCATATATTTT CASSTTGIGNTIYF TRBJ1-3 TRBV19 NA NA
TGTGCCATCAGTGAGGGGGGGCAGAACACCATATATTTT CAISEGGQNTIYF TRBJ1-3 TRBV10-3 NA NA
TGCAGCCTCTCTAGCGGGGGTTACGAGCAGTACTTC CSLSSGGYEQYF TRBJ2-7 TRBV29-1 NA TRBD2
TGTGCCAGCAGTGAAGGTGAAGGGCGGCGGCAGTTCTTC CASSEGEGRRQFF TRBJ2-1 TRBV7-2 NA NA
TGTGCCAGCAGCTTAGGTAGTTCGGCCTATAGTTTGGAGCAGTTCTTC CASSLGSSAYSLEQFF TRBJ2-1 TRBV7-2 few NA
TGTGCCATCAAGGAAGACCCATCCGCCTACGAGCGGTACTTC CAIKEDPSAYERYF TRBJ2-7 TRBV10-3 NA NA
TGCGCCAGCAGTCAAGCTGGACGGCAGAACACTGAAGCTTTCTTT CASSQAGRQNTEAFF TRBJ1-1 TRBV4-3 few NA
TGTGCCAGCAGCCCGACCCCAGCGGCACAAGAGACCCAGTACTTC CASSPTPAAQETQYF TRBJ2-5 TRBV2 few NA
TGTGCCAGCAGTTCCGGCCCGGGGGAACCTGAAGCTTTCTTT CASSSGPGEPEAFF TRBJ1-1 TRBV27 few NA
TGTGCCAGCAGTTCGATCACAGGGGTTGAGCAGTTCTTC CASSSITGVEQFF TRBJ2-1 TRBV2 NA TRBD1
TGCGCCAGCAGCTGGACGGTTATGAACACTGAAGCTTTCTTT CASSWTVMNTEAFF TRBJ1-1 TRBV5-1 NA NA
TGTGCCAGCAGTCAGACCCTGGGCTCAGCGGGCTACACCTTC CASSQTLGSAGYTF TRBJ1-2 TRBV7-2 NA NA
TGTGCTAGCGCCCCACAGGGGGCGGGTGAGCAGTTCTTC CASAPQGAGEQFF TRBJ2-1 TRBV7-7 NA TRBD1
TGCAGTGCTAGTGAGGGTATCAATCAGCCCCAGCATTTT CSASEGINQPQHF TRBJ1-5 TRBV20-1 NA NA
TGCAGTGTCGGCGGGGGGGCATGGGAAGGGTCAGATACGCAGTATTTT CSVGGGAWEGSDTQYF TRBJ2-3 TRBV20-1 NA TRBD2
TGCAGCGCTTCAGGGTTTAGTACAGATACGCAGTATTTT CSASGFSTDTQYF TRBJ2-3 TRBV29-1 few NA
TGTGCCAGCAGTTGGACTAGCGTTCAGGAGACCCAGTACTTC CASSWTSVQETQYF TRBJ2-5 TRBV28 NA TRBD2
TGTGCCAGCAGTGAAGGAAGGACCTCCTCCTACGAGCAGTACTTC CASSEGRTSSYEQYF TRBJ2-7 TRBV27 once NA
TGTGCCAGCAGGGATTCGGGGGAAGAGACCCAGTACTTC CASRDSGEETQYF TRBJ2-5 TRBV28 few NA
TGTGCCAGCAGCTTGGGGGAGAACACTGAAGCTTTCTTT CASSLGENTEAFF TRBJ1-1 TRBV28 many NA
TGCAGCGTTGAACTCGACATCTCCTACGAGCAGTACTTC CSVELDISYEQYF TRBJ2-7 TRBV29-1 few NA
TGTGCCACCAGCACAGAACAGGGGGTCGGCGGGGAGCTGTTTTTT CATSTEQGVGGELFF TRBJ2-2 TRBV15 NA TRBD1
TGCAGCGTAAGACAGGGGGGTGAAAAACTGTTTTTT CSVRQGGEKLFF TRBJ1-4 TRBV29-1 few TRBD1
TGTGCCAGCAGTGCAGGGAATGGTGGCTACACCTTC CASSAGNGGYTF TRBJ1-2 TRBV2 few NA
TGTGCCAGCAGCCCCCGGGACAAGGACAATGAGCAGTTCTTC CASSPRDKDNEQFF TRBJ2-1 TRBV12-3/TRBV12-4 NA NA
TGTGCCAGCAGCGTAGTGGCAGGCCAGGGGTCCTATAATTCACCCCTCCACTTT CASSVVAGQGSYNSPLHF TRBJ1-6 TRBV9 once NA
TGCGCCAGCAGTCCGGGAGTACGGAACACTGAAGCTTTCTTT CASSPGVRNTEAFF TRBJ1-1 TRBV10-1 few NA